This T cell receptor (beta chain) was obtained from a study of identical twins. General study points: Clonotypes of the beta chain that were abundant in cord blood carried fewer insertions (memory repertoires showed none). Zero-insertion analyses were open to partial confounding by invariant MAIT and iNKT cells. Surplus twin overlap in beta out-of-frame sequences was less pronounced.

Of note for this clonotype: Its target is unknown. A junction boundary mismatches the germline segment, possibly from a read error.

The CDR3 spans 14 residues. Through template switching, a universal primer site was introduced, and the cDNA contained unique molecular identifiers. Each CDR3 protein gets one entry after TCRdb re-called the 5' RACE reads with MiXCR. This table holds 550,000 to 700,000 distinct CDR3 sequences, more than 9% found once. This same sample was also taken into another study, of yellow fever vaccine responses in identical twins.

The sample taken for sequencing was PBMCs. The genes are TRBV12-3 or TRBV12-4 and TRBJ2-5, with D possibly being TRBD2 (5 bases). The TCR sequence derives from a woman under 30 in good health. The CDR3 DNA is TGTACCAGCAGTTTTGTAGGAAGCGGAGAGACCCAGTACTTC. Its translation: CTSSFVGSGETQYF.